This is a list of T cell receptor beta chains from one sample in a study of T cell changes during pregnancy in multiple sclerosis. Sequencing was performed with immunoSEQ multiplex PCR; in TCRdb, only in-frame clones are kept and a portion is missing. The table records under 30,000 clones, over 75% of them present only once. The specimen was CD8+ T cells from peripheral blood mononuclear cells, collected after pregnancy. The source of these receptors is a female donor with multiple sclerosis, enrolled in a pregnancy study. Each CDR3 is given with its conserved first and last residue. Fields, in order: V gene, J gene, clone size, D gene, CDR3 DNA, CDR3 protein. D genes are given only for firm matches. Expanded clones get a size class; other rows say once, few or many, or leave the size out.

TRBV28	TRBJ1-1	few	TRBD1	TGTGCCAGCAGACGCACAGGGGAAAACGAAGCTTTCTTT	CASRRTGENEAFF
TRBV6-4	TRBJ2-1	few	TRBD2	TGTGCCAGCAGTGAAGGGGCGGGAGGTGACAATGAGCAGTTCTTC	CASSEGAGGDNEQFF
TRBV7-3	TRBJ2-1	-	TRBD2	TGTGCCAGCGGACTGGGGGGGTCCAATGAGCAGTTCTTC	CASGLGGSNEQFF
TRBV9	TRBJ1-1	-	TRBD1	TGTGCCAGCAGCTTACGGACAGGTGGAGGGAACACTGAAGCTTTCTTT	CASSLRTGGGNTEAFF
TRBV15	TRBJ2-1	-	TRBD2	TGTGCCACCAGCAGAGCCCGGGAGGTGAATGAGCAGTTCTTC	CATSRAREVNEQFF
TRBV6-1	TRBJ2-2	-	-	TGTGCCAGCAGACCCGCCACAGAGACCGGGGAGCTGTTTTTT	CASRPATETGELFF
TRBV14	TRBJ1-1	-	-	TGTGCCAGCAGCCAAGATCACAGCCCCAACACTGAAGCTTTCTTT	CASSQDHSPNTEAFF
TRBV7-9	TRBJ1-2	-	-	TGTGCCAGCAGCTTATTTGACAGGAACTATGGCTACACCTTC	CASSLFDRNYGYTF
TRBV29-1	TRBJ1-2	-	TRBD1	TGCAGCGTTCCCCCGGCAGGGGGCGACTATGGCTACACCTTC	CSVPPAGGDYGYTF
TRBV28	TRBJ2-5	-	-	TGTGCCAGCAAAGAATTCACACAAGAGACCCAGTACTTC	CASKEFTQETQYF
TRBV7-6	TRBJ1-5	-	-	TGTGCCAGCAGCTTGGGGGGTTCAATCGATCAGCCCCAGCATTTT	CASSLGGSIDQPQHF
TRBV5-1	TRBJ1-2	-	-	TGCGCCAGCAGCTTAGGGGACTATGGCTACACCTTC	CASSLGDYGYTF
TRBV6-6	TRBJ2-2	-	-	TGTGCCAGCAGTTATTTGGCAGGGGTCACCGGGGAGCTGTTTTTT	CASSYLAGVTGELFF
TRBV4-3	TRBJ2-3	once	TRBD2	TGCGCCAGCAGCCAAGAGCGGGAGGACACAGATACGCAGTATTTT	CASSQEREDTDTQYF
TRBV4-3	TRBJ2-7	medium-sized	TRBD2	TGCGCCAGCAGCCAAGATGTGGTAGCGGGAGTCCCTCCGGGCGAGCAGTACTTC	CASSQDVVAGVPPGEQYF
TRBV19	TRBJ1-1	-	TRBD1	TGTGCCAGTAGCGGACAGGGAGGCACTGAAGCTTTCTTT	CASSGQGGTEAFF
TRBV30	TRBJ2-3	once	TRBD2	TGTGCCGGGGAAGCGGGATCCGGCACAGATACGCAGTATTTT	CAGEAGSGTDTQYF
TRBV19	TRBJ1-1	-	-	TGTGCCAGTAGTATTGGAGTAGGGGGGAACACTGAAGCTTTCTTT	CASSIGVGGNTEAFF
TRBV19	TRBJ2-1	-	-	TGTGCCAGCGAAAGCGGGTACAATGAGCAGTTCTTC	CASESGYNEQFF
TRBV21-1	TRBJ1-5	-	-	TGTGCCAGCAGCAAAGTCGGGCAGGGGCGGCAGCCCCAGCATTTT	CASSKVGQGRQPQHF
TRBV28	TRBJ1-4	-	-	TGTGCCAGCAGACCCCGGACTTCGAATGAAAAACTGTTTTTT	CASRPRTSNEKLFF
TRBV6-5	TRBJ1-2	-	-	TGTGCCAGCAGTTACTTTTCCCCGGGTTCGGGTGGCTACACCTTC	CASSYFSPGSGGYTF
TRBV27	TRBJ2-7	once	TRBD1	TGTGCCAGCAGTATCCGACAGGGGAGGGAGCAGTACTTC	CASSIRQGREQYF
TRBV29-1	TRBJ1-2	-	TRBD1	TGCAGCGTGCCTAGGACAGGGAACCATGGCTACACCTTC	CSVPRTGNHGYTF
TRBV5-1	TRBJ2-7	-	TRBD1	TGCGCCAGCAGCTGGACAGGGTGGCGGGACGAGCAGTACTTC	CASSWTGWRDEQYF
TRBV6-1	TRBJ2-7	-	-	TGTGCCAGCAGTGAACTAACAGGTGCCTCCTACGAGCAGTACTTC	CASSELTGASYEQYF
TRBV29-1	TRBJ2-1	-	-	TGCAGCGCTCAACCTCCGGGACTCTTTGCCTACAATGAGCAGTTCTTC	CSAQPPGLFAYNEQFF
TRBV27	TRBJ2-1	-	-	TGTGCCAGCAGTTTATATCTGAGCTCCTACAATGAGCAGTTCTTC	CASSLYLSSYNEQFF
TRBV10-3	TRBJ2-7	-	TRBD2	TGTGCCGTCGGAACTAGCGGGGGCCGGAATGCGCAGTACTTC	CAVGTSGGRNAQYF
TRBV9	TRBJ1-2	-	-	TGTGCCAGCAGCGTAGGCCCGGGGGTAGGCCCGAACTATGGCTACACCTTC	CASSVGPGVGPNYGYTF
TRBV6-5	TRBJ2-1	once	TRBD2	TGTGCCAGCAGGCGGGAGAGCTCCTACAATGAGCAGTTCTTC	CASRRESSYNEQFF
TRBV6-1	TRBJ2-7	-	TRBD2	TGTGCCAGCAGTGAAAGTCCGGGACTAGGGAAGAACGAGCAGTACTTC	CASSESPGLGKNEQYF
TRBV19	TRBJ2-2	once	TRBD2	TGTGCCAGTAGTTTTCTTAGGCTAGCGGGCACCGGGGAGCTGTTTTTT	CASSFLRLAGTGELFF
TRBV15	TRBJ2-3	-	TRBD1	TGTGCCACCAGCAGTAACCCGGGACAGGGGGGAACCCCCACAGATACGCAGTATTTT	CATSSNPGQGGTPTDTQYF
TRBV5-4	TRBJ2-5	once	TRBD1	TGTGCCAGCAGCTCGACAGGGGTACGAGAGACCCAGTACTTC	CASSSTGVRETQYF
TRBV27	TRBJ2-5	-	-	TGTGCCAGCAGTGCCTATCTGGATCGGGGTACAGAGACCCAGTACTTC	CASSAYLDRGTETQYF
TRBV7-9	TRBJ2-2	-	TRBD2	TGTGCCAGCAGTAACACCGGGACTAGCGGCCCCGGGGAGCTGTTTTTT	CASSNTGTSGPGELFF
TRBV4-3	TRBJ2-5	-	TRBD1	TGCGCCAGCAGCCAAGGGACAGGCAAACAAGAGACCCAGTACTTC	CASSQGTGKQETQYF
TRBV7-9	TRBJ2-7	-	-	TGTGCCAGCAGCCCGAAGACCGTTTCGACTTACGAGCAGTACTTC	CASSPKTVSTYEQYF
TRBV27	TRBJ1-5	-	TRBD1	TGTGCCAGCAGTTCGACAGGGGCCGATCAGCCCCAGCATTTT	CASSSTGADQPQHF
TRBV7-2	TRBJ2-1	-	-	TGTGCCAGCAGGAGTCAAAACTACAATGAGCAGTTCTTC	CASRSQNYNEQFF